This T cell receptor beta chain was captured in a study of cytomegalovirus exposure and HLA in healthy donors. Turning to the study itself: Genotyping of about 400 donors showed that 70% to 90% belonged to the Caucasian-associated ancestry cluster. Study-wide findings and caveats: Per a later analysis, HLA-associated TCR beta chains showed more clonal expansion than other, equally common TCR beta chains. Exclusion applied to some V segments, including TRBV6-2 and TRBV6-3, as they were indistinguishable.

The PCR was carried out with 60 Vbeta primers and 13 Jbeta primers. The repertoire was sequenced with immunoSEQ multiplex PCR; TCRdb's copy has only in-frame clones and lacks some. This table holds about 120,000 clones, around 76% found once. Concerning this clone: Its target is not known.

The CDR3 covers 14 residues. Looked up from germline, CDR1 is SGHRS and CDR2 is YFSETQ. The rearrangement links TRBV5-1 to TRBJ2-5, with unresolved D. The tail of the sequence fits TRBJ2-7 better, so the J call may be wrong. This clonotype was sampled from a man aged 55 to 70 in good health and CMV-seropositive. Specimen: PBMCs. The CDR3: CASSLAAASYEQYF. CDR3 in DNA: TGCGCCAGCAGCTTGGCTGCAGCGTCCTACGAGCAGTACTTC.